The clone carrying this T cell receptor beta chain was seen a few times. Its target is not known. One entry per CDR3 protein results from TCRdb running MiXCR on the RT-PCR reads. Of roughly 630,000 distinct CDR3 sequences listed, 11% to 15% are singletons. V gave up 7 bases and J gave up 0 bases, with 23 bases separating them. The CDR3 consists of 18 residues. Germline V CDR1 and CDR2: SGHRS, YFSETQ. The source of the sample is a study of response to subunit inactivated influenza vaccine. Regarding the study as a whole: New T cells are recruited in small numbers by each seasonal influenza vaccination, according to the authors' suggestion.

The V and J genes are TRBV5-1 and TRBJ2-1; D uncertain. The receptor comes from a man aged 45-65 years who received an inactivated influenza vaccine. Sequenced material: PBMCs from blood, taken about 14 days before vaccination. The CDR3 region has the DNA TGCGCCAGCGGCCTACCCCCAGAGGTGCTTTTCTCCTACAATGAGCAGTTCTTC. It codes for CASGLPPEVLFSYNEQFF. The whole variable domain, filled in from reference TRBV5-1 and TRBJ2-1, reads KAGVTQTPRYLIKTRGQQVTLSCSPISGHRSVSWYQQTPGQGLQFLFEYFSETQRNKGNFPGRFSGRQFSNSRSEMNVSTLELGDSALYLCASGLPPEVLFSYNEQFFGPGTRLTVL.